This T cell receptor beta chain was found in a study of T cells in localized non-small cell lung cancer. General observations from the study: Adjacent lung was found to contain a median approximately 60 of the top 100 tumor clones. Sequencing, confined to only one tumor region, leaves heterogeneity possible.

Trimming cost V 5 bases and J 1 base; bases outside gene matches: 11. The CDR3 extends over 19 amino acids. In germline, CDR1 is SGHVS, CDR2 FNYEAQ. Regarding this clone: What it recognizes is unknown.

Repertoires were generated with immunoSEQ multiplex PCR, while TCRdb's copy carries only in-frame clones and drops some. The table shows approximately 26,000 clones, with around 93% occurring only once. The sequence derives from a female donor at least 60 years old with stage II squamous cell lung carcinoma. The chain links TRBV7-6 to TRBJ2-1; 13 bases map to TRBD2. Here the sequenced sample was peripheral blood, taken before any cancer treatment. Here the CDR3 reads CASSKRTSGRFRSYNEQFF. CDR3 coding DNA: TGTGCCAGCAGCAAAAGGACTAGCGGGAGATTTAGGTCCTACAATGAGCAGTTCTTC.